This TCR beta chain was observed in a study of T-cell reconstitution after alpha-beta-depleted transplantation in children. The study's findings and limits: By one year post-transplant, T-cell counts and diversity largely arose from T cells that were newly produced. Some patients owed their high day-60 TCRbeta diversity to surviving recipient T cells and thymic progenitors. Reported findings indicate that, about two months after transplant, alpha-beta T cells came from several hundred expanded clones, which were derived from non-depleted graft cells.

This CDR3 has 14 amino acids. The V end lost 0 bases, the J end lost 5 bases, and 10 bases lay between the germline ends. From germline, CDR1 is SEHNR and CDR2 FQNEAQ (reference sequence). This clonotype showed up just a few times. Its target is not known. Unique molecular identifiers were used to barcode this TCRbeta library. TCRdb re-called the PCR reads through MiXCR, storing one row per CDR3 protein. Among 450,000 to 600,000 distinct CDR3 sequences, 10% to 15% were seen once, and the ten largest hold about 2.2%. Specimen: PBMCs, mostly from graft donor cells, collected 360 days after TCRalphabeta/CD19-depleted stem cell transplant. This clonotype was sampled from a male patient between 10 and 17 years old who had a stem cell transplant for acute myeloid leukemia, so the T cells may come from the graft donor. The V and J genes are TRBV7-9 and TRBJ1-1; perhaps TRBD1 as D (5 bases). CDR3 coding DNA: TGTGCCAGCAGCTTAGCCGGGGGGAGAACTGAAGCTTTCTTT. Translated: CASSLAGGRTEAFF.